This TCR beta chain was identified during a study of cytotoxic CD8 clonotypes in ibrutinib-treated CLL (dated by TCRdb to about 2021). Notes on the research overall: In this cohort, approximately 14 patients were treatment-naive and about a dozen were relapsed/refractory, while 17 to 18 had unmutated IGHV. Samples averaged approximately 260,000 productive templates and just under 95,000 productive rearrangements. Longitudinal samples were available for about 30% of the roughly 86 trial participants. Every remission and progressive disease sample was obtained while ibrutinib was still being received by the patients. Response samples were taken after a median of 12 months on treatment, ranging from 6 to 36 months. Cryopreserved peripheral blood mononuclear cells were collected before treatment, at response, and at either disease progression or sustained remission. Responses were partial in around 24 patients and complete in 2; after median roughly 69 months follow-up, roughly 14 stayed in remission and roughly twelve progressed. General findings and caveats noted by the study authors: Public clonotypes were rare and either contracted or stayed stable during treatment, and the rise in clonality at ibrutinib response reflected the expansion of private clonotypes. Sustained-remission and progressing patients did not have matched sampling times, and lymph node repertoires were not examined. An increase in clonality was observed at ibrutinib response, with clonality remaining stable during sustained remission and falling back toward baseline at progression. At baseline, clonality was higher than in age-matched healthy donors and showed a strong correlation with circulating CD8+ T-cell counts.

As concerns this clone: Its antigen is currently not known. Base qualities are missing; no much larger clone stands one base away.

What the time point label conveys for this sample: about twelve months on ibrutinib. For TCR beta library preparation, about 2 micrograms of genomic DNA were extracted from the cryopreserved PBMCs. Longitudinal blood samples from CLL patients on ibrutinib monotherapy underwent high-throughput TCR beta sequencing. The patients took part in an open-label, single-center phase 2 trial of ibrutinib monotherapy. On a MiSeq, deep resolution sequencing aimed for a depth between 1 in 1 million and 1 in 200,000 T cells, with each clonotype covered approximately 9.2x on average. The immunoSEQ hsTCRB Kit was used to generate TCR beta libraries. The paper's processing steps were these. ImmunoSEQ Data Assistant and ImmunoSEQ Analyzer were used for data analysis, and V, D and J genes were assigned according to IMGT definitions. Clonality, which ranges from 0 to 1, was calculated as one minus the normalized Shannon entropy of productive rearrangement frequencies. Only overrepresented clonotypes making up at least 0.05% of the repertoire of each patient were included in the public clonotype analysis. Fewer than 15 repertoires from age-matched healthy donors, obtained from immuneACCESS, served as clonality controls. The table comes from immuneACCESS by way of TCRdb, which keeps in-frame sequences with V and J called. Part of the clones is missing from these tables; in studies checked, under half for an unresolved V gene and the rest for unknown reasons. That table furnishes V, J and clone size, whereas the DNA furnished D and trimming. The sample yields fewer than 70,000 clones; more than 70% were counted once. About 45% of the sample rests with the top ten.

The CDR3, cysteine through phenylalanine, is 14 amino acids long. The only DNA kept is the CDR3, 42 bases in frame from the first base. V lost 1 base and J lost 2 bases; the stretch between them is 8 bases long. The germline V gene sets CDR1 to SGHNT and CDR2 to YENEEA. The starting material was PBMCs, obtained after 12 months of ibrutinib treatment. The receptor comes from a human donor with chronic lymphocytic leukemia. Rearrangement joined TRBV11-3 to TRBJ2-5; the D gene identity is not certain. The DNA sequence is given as TGTGCCAGCAGCTTAGGTTCTAGTCAAGAGACCCAGTACTTC. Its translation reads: CASSLGSSQETQYF.